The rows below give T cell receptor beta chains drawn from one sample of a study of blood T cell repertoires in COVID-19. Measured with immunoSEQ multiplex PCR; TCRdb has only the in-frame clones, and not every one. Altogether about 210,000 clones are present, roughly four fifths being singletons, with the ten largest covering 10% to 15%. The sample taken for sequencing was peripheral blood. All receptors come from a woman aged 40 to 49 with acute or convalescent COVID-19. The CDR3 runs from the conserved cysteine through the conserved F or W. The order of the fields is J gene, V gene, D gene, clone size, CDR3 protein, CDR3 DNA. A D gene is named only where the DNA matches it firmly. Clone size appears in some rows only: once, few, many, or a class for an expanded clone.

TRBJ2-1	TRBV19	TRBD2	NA	CASMAGGGYNEQFF	TGTGCCAGTATGGCGGGGGGGGGATACAATGAGCAGTTCTTC
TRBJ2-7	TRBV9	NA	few	CASSPGTSSYEQYF	TGTGCCAGCAGTCCGGGGACAAGCTCCTACGAGCAGTACTTC
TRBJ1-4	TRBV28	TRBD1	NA	CASSLAPGQGGKLFF	TGTGCCAGCAGTTTAGCTCCGGGACAGGGGGGAAAACTGTTTTTT
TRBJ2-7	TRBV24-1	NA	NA	CARGQGQGSEQYF	TGTGCCAGGGGCCAGGGGCAGGGTAGCGAGCAGTACTTC
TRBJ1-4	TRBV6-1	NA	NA	CASSESGANEKLFF	TGTGCCAGCAGTGAAAGCGGGGCTAATGAAAAACTGTTTTTT
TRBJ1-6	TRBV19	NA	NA	CATGGSPLHF	TGTGCCACGGGCGGGTCACCCCTCCACTTT
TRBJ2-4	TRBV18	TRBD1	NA	CASSLLREGQGKNIQYF	TGTGCCAGCTCCCTACTAAGGGAAGGACAGGGGAAAAACATTCAGTACTTC
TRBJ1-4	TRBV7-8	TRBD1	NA	CASSLVAGQGATNEKLFF	TGTGCCAGCAGCTTAGTAGCAGGACAGGGGGCAACTAATGAAAAACTGTTTTTT
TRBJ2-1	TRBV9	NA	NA	CASSVNPSSYNEQFF	TGTGCCAGCAGCGTAAACCCGAGCTCCTACAATGAGCAGTTCTTC
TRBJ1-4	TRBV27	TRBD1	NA	CASSSLTGGPNEKLFF	TGTGCCAGCAGTTCGCTCACAGGGGGCCCTAATGAAAAACTGTTTTTT
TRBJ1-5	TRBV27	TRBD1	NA	CASSTADRGQGSQPQHF	TGTGCCAGCAGTACGGCCGACAGGGGGCAGGGCAGTCAGCCCCAGCATTTT
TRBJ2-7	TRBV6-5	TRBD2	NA	CASSLSGGSYEQYF	TGTGCCAGCAGCCTTAGCGGGGGATCGTACGAGCAGTACTTC
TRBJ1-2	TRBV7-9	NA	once	CASSERDNKYGYTF	TGTGCCAGCAGCGAAAGGGACAACAAGTACGGCTACACCTTC
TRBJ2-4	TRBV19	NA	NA	CATLNPGPKNIQYF	TGTGCCACCTTAAATCCAGGGCCCAAAAACATTCAGTACTTC
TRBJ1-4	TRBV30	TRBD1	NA	CAWSSVGTENEKLFF	TGTGCCTGGAGTTCAGTTGGGACAGAGAATGAAAAACTGTTTTTT
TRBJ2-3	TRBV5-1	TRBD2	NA	CASSLGTSGGASDTQYF	TGCGCCAGCAGCTTGGGGACTAGCGGGGGGGCCTCAGATACGCAGTATTTT
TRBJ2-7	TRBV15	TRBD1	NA	CATSRLDRTSGEQYF	TGTGCCACCAGCAGGCTGGACAGGACCTCCGGCGAGCAGTACTTC
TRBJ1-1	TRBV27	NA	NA	CASQSQVGGTEAFF	TGTGCCAGCCAGTCCCAGGTAGGGGGCACTGAAGCTTTCTTT
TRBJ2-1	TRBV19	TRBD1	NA	CASTIEVGTGEGNEQFF	TGTGCCAGTACTATAGAGGTGGGGACAGGGGAGGGGAATGAGCAGTTCTTC
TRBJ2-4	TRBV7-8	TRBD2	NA	CASSTGTSGDIQYF	TGTGCCAGCAGCACCGGGACTAGCGGCGACATTCAGTACTTC
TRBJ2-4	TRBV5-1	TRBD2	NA	CASSLASGRRDIQYF	TGCGCCAGCAGCCTAGCTAGCGGGAGAAGAGACATTCAGTACTTC
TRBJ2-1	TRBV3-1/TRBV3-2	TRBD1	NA	CASSQTVGQESYNEQFF	TGTGCCAGCAGCCAGACCGTAGGACAGGAGTCCTACAATGAGCAGTTCTTC
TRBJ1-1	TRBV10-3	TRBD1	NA	CAISPGQGNTEAFF	TGTGCCATCAGCCCGGGACAGGGGAACACTGAAGCTTTCTTT
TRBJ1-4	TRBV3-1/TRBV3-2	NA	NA	CASSQVPPGLNEKLFF	TGTGCCAGCAGCCAAGTACCTCCAGGCCTTAATGAAAAACTGTTTTTT
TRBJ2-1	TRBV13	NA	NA	CASSLPGSYNEQFF	TGTGCCAGCAGCTTACCAGGGTCCTACAATGAGCAGTTCTTC
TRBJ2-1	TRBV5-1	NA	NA	CASSLLVAGNEQFF	TGCGCCAGCAGCTTGTTGGTGGCAGGGAATGAGCAGTTCTTC
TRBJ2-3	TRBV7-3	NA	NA	CASSLLGDTQYF	TGTGCCAGCAGCTTACTCGGGGATACGCAGTATTTT
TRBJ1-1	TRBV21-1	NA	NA	CASSKARTVNTEAFF	TGTGCCAGCAGCAAAGCGAGGACAGTGAACACTGAAGCTTTCTTT
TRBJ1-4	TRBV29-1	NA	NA	CSVEIGSQGKLFF	TGCAGCGTTGAGATCGGGAGCCAGGGAAAACTGTTTTTT
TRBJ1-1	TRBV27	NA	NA	CASSVDDSNTEAFF	TGTGCCAGCAGTGTCGACGACTCGAACACTGAAGCTTTCTTT
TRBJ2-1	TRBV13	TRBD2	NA	CASSTRLAPNEQFF	TGTGCCAGCAGCACCCGACTAGCGCCCAATGAGCAGTTCTTC
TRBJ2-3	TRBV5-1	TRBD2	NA	CASRLAAGGDTQYF	TGCGCCAGCAGACTAGCGGCGGGAGGAGATACGCAGTATTTT
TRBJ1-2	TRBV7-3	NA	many	CASSPSGGVYGYTF	TGTGCCAGCAGCCCCTCCGGGGGAGTCTATGGCTACACCTTC
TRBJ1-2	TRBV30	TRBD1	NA	CAWGARDRETGVYGYTF	TGTGCCTGGGGTGCCCGGGACAGGGAGACAGGCGTCTATGGCTACACCTTC
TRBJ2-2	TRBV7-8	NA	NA	CASSTTMTGELFF	TGTGCCAGCAGTACTACTATGACCGGGGAGCTGTTTTTT
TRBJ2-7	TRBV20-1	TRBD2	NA	CSASSPSTSGVITYEQYF	TGCAGTGCTAGTTCCCCATCGACTAGCGGGGTTATTACCTACGAGCAGTACTTC
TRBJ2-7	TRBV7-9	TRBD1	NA	CASSPTGTGNYEQYF	TGTGCCAGCAGCCCCACCGGGACAGGGAACTACGAGCAGTACTTC
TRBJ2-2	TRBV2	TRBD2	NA	CASSGLAGPGELFF	TGTGCCAGCAGTGGACTAGCGGGACCCGGGGAGCTGTTTTTT
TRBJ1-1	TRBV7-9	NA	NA	CASSPIGTLEAFF	TGTGCCAGCAGCCCGATCGGGACTTTGGAAGCTTTCTTT
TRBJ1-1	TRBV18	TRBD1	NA	CASSPGGQGVPNTEAFF	TGTGCCAGCTCACCAGGGGGACAGGGAGTACCGAACACTGAAGCTTTCTTT
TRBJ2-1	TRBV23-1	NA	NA	CASSQSCDEQFF	TGCGCCAGCAGTCAATCGTGCGATGAGCAGTTCTTC
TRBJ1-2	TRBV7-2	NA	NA	CASSLATAYGYTF	TGTGCCAGCAGCTTAGCCACAGCATACGGCTACACCTTC
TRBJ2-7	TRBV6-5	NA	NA	CASSRVGPEGYEQYF	TGTGCCAGCAGTAGAGTCGGGCCGGAGGGCTACGAGCAGTACTTC
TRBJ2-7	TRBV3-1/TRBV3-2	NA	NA	CASSQGLGSPRTYEQYF	TGTGCCAGCAGCCAAGGGTTAGGGAGTCCCCGGACCTACGAGCAGTACTTC
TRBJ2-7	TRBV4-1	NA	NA	CASSPSQRYYEQYF	TGCGCCAGCAGCCCAAGCCAGCGATACTACGAGCAGTACTTC